This T cell receptor (beta chain) was obtained from a study of blood T cell repertoires in COVID-19. Across the whole study: Acute and convalescent COVID-19 specimens originated in the United States, Italy and Spain.

In the authors' methods: By means of reference gene primer amplification, nucleated cell counts were estimated. TCRdb keeps only in-frame clones here, not all; method: immunoSEQ multiplex PCR. V, J and clone size are taken as reported in that table, and D and trimming were inferred from the DNA itself. The sample lists 300,000 to 400,000 clones; about 90% were seen once. This CDR3 contains 16 residues. CDR1 and CDR2 from the germline V gene are SGDLS and YYNGEE. J lost 3 bases, V lost 4 bases, and 7 bases had no gene match. The chain uses TRBV9 and TRBJ2-2, with 9 bases matching TRBD2. Sequencing used peripheral blood. The source of this sequence is a woman between 50 and 59 years old who had recovered from COVID-19. CDR3 bases: TGTGCCAGCAGCCCGCTAGCGGGATTGGACACCGGGGAGCTGTTTTTT. Protein: CASSPLAGLDTGELFF. Supplemented by reference TRBV9 and TRBJ2-2, the full variable domain reads DSGVTQTPKHLITATGQRVTLRCSPRSGDLSVYWYQQSLDQGLQFLIQYYNGEERAKGNILERFSAQQFPDLHSELNLSSLELGDSALYFCASSPLAGLDTGELFFGEGSRLTVL.